This TCR beta chain was identified in a study of cytomegalovirus exposure and HLA in healthy donors. Study-level background: One earlier analysis, a look at roughly 180 million T cells, found approximately 120 million unique TCR beta sequences. Findings and caveats of the study: Despite most TCR sequences being rare, some public TCRs occurred in many donors. The study put roughly 160 TCR beta chains on its list as cytomegalovirus-associated. Presence/absence comparisons presumed near-even sequencing depth among donors.

This clone was seen only a few times. Antigen specificity is unknown. Both 60 Vbeta primers and 13 Jbeta primers went into the PCR. TCRdb's copy holds only in-frame clones and misses some; the assay was immunoSEQ multiplex PCR. The sample lists fewer than 200,000 clones, about two thirds occurring once. The CDR3 is made up of 18 amino acids. V lost 6 bases, J lost 0 bases, and 16 bases stayed unmatched. Germline loops: CDR1 SNHLY, CDR2 FYNNEI. Sequences were obtained from PBMCs. The receptor was derived from a woman between 18 and 29 years old in good health and CMV-seropositive. This chain joins TRBV2 and TRBJ2-5; 7 nucleotides align to TRBD1. The CDR3 here is CASRGKQGLGFYQETQYF. The CDR3, as DNA: TGTGCCAGCAGAGGGAAACAGGGGTTAGGTTTCTACCAAGAGACCCAGTACTTC.